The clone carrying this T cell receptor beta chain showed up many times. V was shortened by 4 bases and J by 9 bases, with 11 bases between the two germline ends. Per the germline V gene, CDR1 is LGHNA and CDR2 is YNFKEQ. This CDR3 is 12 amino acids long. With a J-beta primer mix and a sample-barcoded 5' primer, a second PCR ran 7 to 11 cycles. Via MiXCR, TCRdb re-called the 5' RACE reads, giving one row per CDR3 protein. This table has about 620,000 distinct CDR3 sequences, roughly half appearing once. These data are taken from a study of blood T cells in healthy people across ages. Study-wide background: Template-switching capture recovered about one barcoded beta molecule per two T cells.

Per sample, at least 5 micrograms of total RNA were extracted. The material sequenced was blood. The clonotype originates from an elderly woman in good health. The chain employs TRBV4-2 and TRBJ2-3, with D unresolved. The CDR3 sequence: CASSRGTETQYF. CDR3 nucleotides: TGTGCCAGCAGCCGCGGTACTGAAACGCAGTATTTT.